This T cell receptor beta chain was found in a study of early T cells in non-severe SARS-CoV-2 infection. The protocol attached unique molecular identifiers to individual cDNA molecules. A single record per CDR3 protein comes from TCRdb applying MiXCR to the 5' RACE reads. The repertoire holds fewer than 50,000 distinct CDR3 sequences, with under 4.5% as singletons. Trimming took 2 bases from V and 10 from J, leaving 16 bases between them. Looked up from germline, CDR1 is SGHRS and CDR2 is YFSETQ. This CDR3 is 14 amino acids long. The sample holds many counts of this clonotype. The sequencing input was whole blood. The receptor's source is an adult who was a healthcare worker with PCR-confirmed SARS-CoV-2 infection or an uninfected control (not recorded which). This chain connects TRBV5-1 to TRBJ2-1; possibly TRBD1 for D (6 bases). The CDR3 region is CASSLVDSGTEQFF. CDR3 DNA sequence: TGCGCCAGCAGCTTAGTGGATTCCGGGACAGAGCAGTTCTTC.